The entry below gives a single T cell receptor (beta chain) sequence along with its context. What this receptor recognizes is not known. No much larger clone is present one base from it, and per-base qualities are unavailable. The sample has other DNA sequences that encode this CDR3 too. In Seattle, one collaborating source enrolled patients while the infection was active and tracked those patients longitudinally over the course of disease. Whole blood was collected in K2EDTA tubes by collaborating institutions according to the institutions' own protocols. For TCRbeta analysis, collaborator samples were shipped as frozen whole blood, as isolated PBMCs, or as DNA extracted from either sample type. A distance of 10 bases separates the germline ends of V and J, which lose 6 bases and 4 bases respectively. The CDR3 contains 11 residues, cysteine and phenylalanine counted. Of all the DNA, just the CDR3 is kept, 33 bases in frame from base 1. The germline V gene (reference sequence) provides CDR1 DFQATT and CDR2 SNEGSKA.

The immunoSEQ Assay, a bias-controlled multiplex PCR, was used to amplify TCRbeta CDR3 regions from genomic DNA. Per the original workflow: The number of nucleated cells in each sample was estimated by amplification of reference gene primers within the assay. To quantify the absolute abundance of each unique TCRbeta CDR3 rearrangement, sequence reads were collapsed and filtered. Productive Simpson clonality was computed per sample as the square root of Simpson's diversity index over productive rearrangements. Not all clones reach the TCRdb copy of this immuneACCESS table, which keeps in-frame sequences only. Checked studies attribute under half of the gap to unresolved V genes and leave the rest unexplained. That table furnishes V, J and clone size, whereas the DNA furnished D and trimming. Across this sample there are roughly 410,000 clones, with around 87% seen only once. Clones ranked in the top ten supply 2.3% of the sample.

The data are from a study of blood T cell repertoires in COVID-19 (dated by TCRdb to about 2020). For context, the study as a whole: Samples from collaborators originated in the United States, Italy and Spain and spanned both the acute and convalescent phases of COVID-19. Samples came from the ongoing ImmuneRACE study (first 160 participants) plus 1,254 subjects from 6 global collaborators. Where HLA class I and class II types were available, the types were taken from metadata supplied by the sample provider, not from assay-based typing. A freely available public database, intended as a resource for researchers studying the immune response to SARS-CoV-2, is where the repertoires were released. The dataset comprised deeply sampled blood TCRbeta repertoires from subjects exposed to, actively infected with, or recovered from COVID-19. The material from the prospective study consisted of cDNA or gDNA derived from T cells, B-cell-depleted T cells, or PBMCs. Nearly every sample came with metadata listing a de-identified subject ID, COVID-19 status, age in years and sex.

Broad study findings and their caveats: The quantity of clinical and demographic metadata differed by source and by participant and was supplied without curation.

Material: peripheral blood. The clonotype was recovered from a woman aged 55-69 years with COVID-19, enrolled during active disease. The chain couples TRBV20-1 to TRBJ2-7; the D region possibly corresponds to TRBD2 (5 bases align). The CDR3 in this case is CSATSGYEQYF. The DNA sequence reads TGCAGTGCGACGTCGGGATACGAGCAGTACTTC.